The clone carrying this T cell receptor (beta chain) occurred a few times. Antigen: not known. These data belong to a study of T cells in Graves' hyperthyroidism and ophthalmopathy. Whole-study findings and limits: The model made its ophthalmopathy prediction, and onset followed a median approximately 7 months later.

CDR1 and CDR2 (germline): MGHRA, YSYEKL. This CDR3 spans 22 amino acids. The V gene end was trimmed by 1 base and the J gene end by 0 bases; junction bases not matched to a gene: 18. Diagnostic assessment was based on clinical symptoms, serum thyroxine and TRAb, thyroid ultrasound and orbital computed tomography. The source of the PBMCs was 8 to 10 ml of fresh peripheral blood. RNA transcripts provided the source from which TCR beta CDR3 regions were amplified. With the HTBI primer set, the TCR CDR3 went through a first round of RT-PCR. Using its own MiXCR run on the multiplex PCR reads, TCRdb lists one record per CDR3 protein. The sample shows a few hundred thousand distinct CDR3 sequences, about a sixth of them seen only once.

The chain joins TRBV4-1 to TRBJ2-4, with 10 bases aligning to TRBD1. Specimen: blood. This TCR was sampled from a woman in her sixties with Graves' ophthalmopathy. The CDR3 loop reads CASSQVPPYGTGALLAKNIQYF. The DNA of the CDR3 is TGCGCCAGCAGCCAAGTACCCCCTTACGGGACAGGGGCCCTCCTAGCCAAAAACATTCAGTACTTC.